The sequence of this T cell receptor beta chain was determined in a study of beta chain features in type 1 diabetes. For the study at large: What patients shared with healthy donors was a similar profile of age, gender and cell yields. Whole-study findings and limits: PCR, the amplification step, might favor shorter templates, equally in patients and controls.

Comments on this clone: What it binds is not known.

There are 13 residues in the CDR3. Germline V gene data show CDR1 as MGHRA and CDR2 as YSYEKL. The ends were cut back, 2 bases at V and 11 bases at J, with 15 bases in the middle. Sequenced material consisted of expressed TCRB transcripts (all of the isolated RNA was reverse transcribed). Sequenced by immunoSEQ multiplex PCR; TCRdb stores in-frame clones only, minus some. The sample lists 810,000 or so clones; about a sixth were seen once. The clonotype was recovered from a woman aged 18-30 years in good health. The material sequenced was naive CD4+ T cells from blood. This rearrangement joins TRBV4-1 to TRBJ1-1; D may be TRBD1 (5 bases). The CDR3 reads CASSQRGPLAAFF. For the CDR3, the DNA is TGCGCCAGCAGCCAACGGGGCCCGTTGGCCGCTTTCTTT.